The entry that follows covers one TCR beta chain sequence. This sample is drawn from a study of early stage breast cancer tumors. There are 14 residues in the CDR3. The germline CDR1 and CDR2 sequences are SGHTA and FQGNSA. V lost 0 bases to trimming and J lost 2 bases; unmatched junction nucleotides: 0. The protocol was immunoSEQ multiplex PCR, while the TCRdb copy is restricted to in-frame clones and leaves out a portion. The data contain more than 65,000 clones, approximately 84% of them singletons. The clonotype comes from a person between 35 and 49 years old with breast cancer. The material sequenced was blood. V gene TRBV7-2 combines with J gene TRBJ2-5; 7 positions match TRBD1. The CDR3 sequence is CASSLATGQETQYF. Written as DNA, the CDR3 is TGTGCCAGCAGCTTAGCGACAGGGCAAGAGACCCAGTACTTC. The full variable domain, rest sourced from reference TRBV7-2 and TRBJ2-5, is GAGVSQSPSNKVTEKGKDVELRCDPISGHTALYWYRQSLGQGLEFLIYFQGNSAPDKSGLPSDRFSAERTGGSVSTLTIQRTQQEDSAVYLCASSLATGQETQYFGPGTRLLVL.